Sequencing of this TCR beta chain was carried out in a study of OX40 agonist ivuxolimab in advanced cancers. Overall study results and limits: Doses of 0.1 to 3.0 mg/kg were accompanied by clonal expansion of CD4+ and CD8+ blood T cells by week 6. Nonresponders, in some cases, also had low normalized T-cell clonal expansion.

The assay was immunoSEQ multiplex PCR, and TCRdb's table has in-frame clones only and misses some. The sample consists of about 42,000 clones, just over 85% of them appearing once. With respect to this clone: No antigen is known for it.

Per germline, CDR1 GTSNPN and CDR2 SVGIG (reference sequence). This CDR3 is built from 11 residues. V was clipped by 0 bases and J by 9 bases, with 6 bases between them. Source: CD4+ or CD8+ T cells sorted from blood, taken in a trial of the OX40 agonist ivuxolimab. The chain combines TRBV30 with TRBJ2-1, with D unresolved. This clonotype was sampled from an adult with an advanced solid tumor such as melanoma, head and neck, liver or kidney cancer. CDR3 DNA sequence: TGTGCCTGGAGTGTAGGTATTGAGCAGTTCTTC. Translation: CAWSVGIEQFF.